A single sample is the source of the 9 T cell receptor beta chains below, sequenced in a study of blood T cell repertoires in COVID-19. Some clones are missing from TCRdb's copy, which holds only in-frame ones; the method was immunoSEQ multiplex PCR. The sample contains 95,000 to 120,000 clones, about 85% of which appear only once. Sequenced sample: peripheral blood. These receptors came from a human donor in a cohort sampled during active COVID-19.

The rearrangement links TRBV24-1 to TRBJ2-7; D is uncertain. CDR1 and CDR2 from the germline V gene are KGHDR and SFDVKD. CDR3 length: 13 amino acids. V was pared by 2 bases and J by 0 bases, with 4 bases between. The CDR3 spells CATSDSGSYEQYF. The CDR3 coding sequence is TGTGCCACCAGTGATTCAGGCTCCTACGAGCAGTACTTC.

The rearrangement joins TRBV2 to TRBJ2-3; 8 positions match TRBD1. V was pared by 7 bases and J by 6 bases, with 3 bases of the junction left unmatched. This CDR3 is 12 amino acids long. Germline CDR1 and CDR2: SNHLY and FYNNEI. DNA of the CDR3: TGTGCCAGCAAACAGGGGGTGGATACGCAGTATTTT. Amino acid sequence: CASKQGVDTQYF.

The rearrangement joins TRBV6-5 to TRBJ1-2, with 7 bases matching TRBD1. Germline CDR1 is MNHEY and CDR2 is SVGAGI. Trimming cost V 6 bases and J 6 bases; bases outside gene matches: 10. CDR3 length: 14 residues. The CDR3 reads CASRSVGTANGYTF. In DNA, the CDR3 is TGTGCCAGCAGGAGCGTTGGGACAGCGAATGGCTACACCTTC.

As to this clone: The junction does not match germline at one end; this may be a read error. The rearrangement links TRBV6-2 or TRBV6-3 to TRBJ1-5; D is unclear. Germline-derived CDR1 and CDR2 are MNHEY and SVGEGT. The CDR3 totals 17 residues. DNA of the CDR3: TGTGCCAGCAGTTACGATACTCGGAGCCCGTCCCCGTGGCAACCTATGTGG. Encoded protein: CASSYDTRSPSPWQPMW.

CDR3 nucleotides: TGTGCCAGCAGCCAAGGAATGGCCGGGACAGCATACCAAGAGACCCAGTACTTC. Protein product: CASSQGMAGTAYQETQYF. The chain joins TRBV14 to TRBJ2-5, with 7 bases aligning to TRBD1. The V gene's germline CDR1 is SGHDN and CDR2 FVKESK. The V and J ends lost 1 base and 0 bases, in that order; junction bases with no gene match: 11. CDR3 length: 18 amino acids.

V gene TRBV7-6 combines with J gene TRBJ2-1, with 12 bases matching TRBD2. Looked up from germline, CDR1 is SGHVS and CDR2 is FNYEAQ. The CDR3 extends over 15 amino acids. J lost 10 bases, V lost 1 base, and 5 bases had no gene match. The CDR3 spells CASSLEGGLAGEQFF. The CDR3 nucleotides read TGTGCCAGCAGCTTAGAGGGTGGACTAGCGGGGGAGCAGTTCTTC.

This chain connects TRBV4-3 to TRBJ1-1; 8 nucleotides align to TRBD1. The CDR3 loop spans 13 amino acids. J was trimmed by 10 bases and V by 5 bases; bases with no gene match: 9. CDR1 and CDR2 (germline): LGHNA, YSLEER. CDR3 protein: CASSNLDRERAFF. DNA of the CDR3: TGCGCCAGCAGCAACCTGGACAGGGAGAGAGCTTTCTTT.

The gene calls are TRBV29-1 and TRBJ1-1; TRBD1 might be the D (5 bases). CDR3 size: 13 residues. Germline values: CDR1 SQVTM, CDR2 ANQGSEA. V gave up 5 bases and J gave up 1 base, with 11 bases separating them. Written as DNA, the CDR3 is TGCAGCGTTCACCTACAGGCGAACACTGAAGCTTTCTTT. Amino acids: CSVHLQANTEAFF.

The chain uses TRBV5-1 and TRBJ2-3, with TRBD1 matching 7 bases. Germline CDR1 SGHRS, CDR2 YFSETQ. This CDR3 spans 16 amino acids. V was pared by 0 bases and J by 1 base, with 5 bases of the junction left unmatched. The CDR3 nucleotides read TGCGCCAGCAGCTTGGTGTTACAGGGGCGCACAGATACGCAGTATTTT. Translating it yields CASSLVLQGRTDTQYF.